This entry lists 24 T cell receptor beta chains sequenced from one sample in a study of cytomegalovirus exposure and HLA in healthy donors. A multiplex PCR was run with 60 Vbeta primers and 13 Jbeta primers. The method was immunoSEQ multiplex PCR; TCRdb's version includes in-frame clones alone and lacks a portion of them. Of 150,000 or so clones detected, roughly 87% appear once; the ten largest clones hold around 4.1%. Material: PBMCs. Source of these receptors: a man between 45 and 60 years old in good health and CMV-seropositive.

V usage is TRBV4-1 and J usage is TRBJ2-7; D ambiguous. The CDR3 has 13 amino acids. The V end was cut by 0 bases, the J end by 4 bases, with 7 bases between. Germline V CDR1 and CDR2: MGHRA, YSYEKL. CDR3 sequence reads: CASSQDSPYEQYF. CDR3 DNA: TGCGCCAGCAGCCAAGATAGCCCATACGAGCAGTACTTC.

V and J are TRBV7-2 and TRBJ2-1; 10 nucleotides agree with TRBD2. The CDR3 extends over 18 amino acids. After removal of 0 bases from V and 4 bases from J, the junction contained 9 bases not matched to a gene. Germline values: CDR1 SGHTA, CDR2 FQGNSA. The CDR3 is CASSLAASGGRRYNEQFF. The CDR3 DNA is TGTGCCAGCAGCTTAGCGGCTAGCGGGGGCCGAAGGTACAATGAGCAGTTCTTC.

The chain couples TRBV6-6 to TRBJ1-1, with D unclear. The germline gives CDR1 MNHNY, CDR2 SVGAGI (reference sequence). The V end was cut by 5 bases, the J end by 2 bases, with 9 bases between. The CDR3 totals 13 residues. DNA for the CDR3: TGTGCCAGCAGTCCTTACTTAAACACTGAAGCTTTCTTT. Translation gives CASSPYLNTEAFF.

This clone was observed a single time. The gene calls are TRBV15 and TRBJ2-7; TRBD2 might be the D (6 bases). The CDR3 totals 16 residues. CDR1 is LNHNV, CDR2 YYDKDF, per germline (reference sequence). Trimming removed 5 bases from V and 5 bases from J, with 22 bases in between. CDR3: CATSWGRLRRGNEQYF. The CDR3 DNA follows: TGTGCCACCAGCTGGGGGAGGCTTCGGAGAGGCAACGAGCAGTACTTC.

The chain couples TRBV7-9 to TRBJ2-5; TRBD2 matches at 11 bases. CDR3 length equals 17 residues. J lost 2 bases, V lost 5 bases, and 10 bases had no gene match. The germline CDR1 and CDR2 sequences are SEHNR and FQNEAQ (reference sequence). In nucleotides, the CDR3 is TGTGCCAGCAGCCCGACCGGACTAGCGGGCAATCAAGAGACCCAGTACTTC. As protein: CASSPTGLAGNQETQYF.

The V call is TRBV11-2, the J call TRBJ2-7, with TRBD2 matching over 9 bases. Germline assignment: CDR1 SGHAT and CDR2 FQNNGV. This CDR3 has 13 amino acids. V was pared by 10 bases and J by 4 bases, with 8 bases of the junction left unmatched. This CDR3 reads CATTRAGGYEQYF. The CDR3 DNA follows: TGTGCCACCACACGGGCGGGAGGGTACGAGCAGTACTTC.

V usage is TRBV27 and J usage is TRBJ2-1; 9 nucleotides line up with TRBD2. After removal of 4 bases from V and 10 bases from J, the junction contained 8 bases not matched to a gene. This CDR3 has 14 amino acids. Germline V gene lookup returns CDR1 MNHEY and CDR2 SMNVEV (reference sequence). The CDR3 sequence: CASSWGGGVREQFF. CDR3 coding DNA: TGTGCCAGCAGTTGGGGCGGGGGGGTCAGAGAGCAGTTCTTC.

The rearrangement links TRBV7-9 to TRBJ1-5; D is ambiguous. V was pared by 7 bases and J by 7 bases, with 11 bases between. The germline V gene encodes CDR1 SEHNR and CDR2 FQNEAQ (reference sequence). The CDR3 spans 12 residues. The CDR3 DNA reads TGTGCCAGCACCCTTTTCGGGCAGCCCCAGCATTTT. It translates to CASTLFGQPQHF.

Written as DNA, the CDR3 is TGTGCCAGCAGTTTCGGCCCAGGGGCCTACGAGCAGTACTTC. Translating gives CASSFGPGAYEQYF. The chain has TRBV28 and TRBJ2-7, with TRBD1 as a possible D gene (6 bases). The CDR3 extends over 14 amino acids. Germline loops: CDR1 MDHEN, CDR2 SYDVKM. The germline V and J ends were trimmed by 3 bases and 2 bases, with 11 bases remaining between them. Together with reference TRBV28 and TRBJ2-7, the CDR3 gives the full variable domain: DVKVTQSSRYLVKRTGEKVFLECVQDMDHENMFWYRQDPGLGLRLIYFSYDVKMKEKGDIPEGYSVSREKKERFSLILESASTNQTSMYLCASSFGPGAYEQYFGPGTRLTVT.

This clone was seen only a few times. The chain combines TRBV29-1 with TRBJ2-2; 8 bases match TRBD1. This CDR3 has 18 amino acids. The V and J ends lost 0 bases and 7 bases, in that order; junction bases with no gene match: 16. Germline V CDR1 and CDR2: SQVTM, ANQGSEA. CDR3 bases: TGCAGCGTTGAAGACGAGGGTTGGTCAGGGGGCGAGATCGGGGAGCTGTTTTTT. It translates to CSVEDEGWSGGEIGELFF.

V is TRBV5-1 and J is TRBJ2-2, with 8 bases lining up with TRBD1. The CDR3 covers 16 residues. J gave up 6 bases and V 7 bases, and 14 bases lay outside the gene matches. Germline V gene lookup returns CDR1 SGHRS and CDR2 YFSETQ. The CDR3 spells CASEAGGRNIAGELFF. CDR3 in DNA: TGCGCCAGCGAGGCAGGGGGCAGGAATATCGCCGGGGAGCTGTTTTTT.

The chain links TRBV11-1 to TRBJ2-3; D unresolved. Germline V CDR1 and CDR2: SGHAT, FQDESV (reference sequence). The CDR3 is 13 amino acids. Trimming removed 3 bases from V and 4 bases from J, with 8 bases in between. The CDR3 is CASSLAGSDTQYF. As DNA, the CDR3 is TGTGCCAGCAGCTTGGCAGGATCAGATACGCAGTATTTT.

This clone has only one observation. The chain links TRBV9 to TRBJ2-3; TRBD2 agrees at 10 bases. The CDR3 length is 16 residues. After removal of 7 bases from V and 1 base from J, the junction contained 9 bases not matched to a gene. The germline V gene has CDR1 SGDLS and CDR2 YYNGEE. The CDR3 DNA sequence: TGTGCCAGCTCTAGGGGGGGGACTAGCGGCACAGATACGCAGTATTTT. This encodes CASSRGGTSGTDTQYF.

CDR3 amino acids: CASSGPGKGGGSYNEQFF. For the CDR3, the DNA is TGTGCCAGCAGCGGGCCCGGCAAGGGCGGGGGAAGCTACAATGAGCAGTTCTTC. The gene calls are TRBV9 and TRBJ2-1; TRBD2 matches 7 bases. CDR3 length equals 18 residues. CDR1 is SGDLS and CDR2 is YYNGEE in the germline V gene. V shed 3 bases, J shed 3 bases, and the junction held 15 bases outside the gene matches.

To note about this clone: The sample carries other DNA sequences with the same CDR3. The chain combines TRBV28 with TRBJ2-3; unclear D gene. Trimming shortened V by 6 bases and J by 0 bases, and 4 bases separated the two germline ends. Germline CDR1 is MDHEN and CDR2 is SYDVKM. CDR3 length: 12 residues. The CDR3 nucleotides are TGTGCCAGCAGCCTAAGCACAGATACGCAGTATTTT. It codes for CASSLSTDTQYF.

V usage is TRBV28 and J usage is TRBJ2-2; 8 bases align to TRBD2. The CDR3 length is 16 residues. Unmatched junction bases numbered 13, after V lost 5 bases and J lost 8 bases. Germline loops: CDR1 MDHEN, CDR2 SYDVKM. The CDR3 sequence: CASSRRLTAGVGELFF. In DNA, the CDR3 is TGTGCCAGCAGTCGACGACTAACAGCGGGAGTGGGGGAGCTGTTTTTT. Combining the CDR3 with reference TRBV28 and TRBJ2-2 gives the whole variable domain DVKVTQSSRYLVKRTGEKVFLECVQDMDHENMFWYRQDPGLGLRLIYFSYDVKMKEKGDIPEGYSVSREKKERFSLILESASTNQTSMYLCASSRRLTAGVGELFFGEGSRLTVL.

V and J are TRBV19 and TRBJ1-2; 7 bases are a match to TRBD1. J was trimmed by 4 bases and V by 9 bases; bases with no gene match: 5. Germline V gene sequence: CDR1 LNHDA, CDR2 SQIVND (reference sequence). The CDR3 is 12 amino acids. This CDR3 is CASLGTAYGYTF. The CDR3 DNA is TGTGCCAGCCTGGGGACAGCCTATGGCTACACCTTC.

The genes are TRBV2 and TRBJ1-2; a possible D gene is TRBD1 (5 bases). The ends were cut back, 0 bases at V and 8 bases at J, with 10 bases in the middle. This CDR3 has 13 residues. The germline V gene encodes CDR1 SNHLY and CDR2 FYNNEI. This CDR3 is CASSEAGQTGYTF. The CDR3 nucleotides read TGTGCCAGCAGTGAAGCCGGACAAACGGGCTACACCTTC.

As to this clone: The junction departs from germline at one end; a sequencing error may be responsible. The chain combines TRBV7-8 with TRBJ2-1; 9 positions agree with TRBD1. Germline values: CDR1 SGHVS, CDR2 FQNEAQ. The CDR3 extends over 18 amino acids. CDR3 bases: TGTGCCAGCAGCTTTGACGGTTTGGACCGGGACAGGGACGTCGGGGGGATCTTC. Translated: CASSFDGLDRDRDVGGIF.

This chain joins TRBV5-6 and TRBJ2-7, with 11 nucleotides matching TRBD1. This CDR3 has 15 residues. CDR1 and CDR2 from the germline V gene are SGHDT and YYEEEE. V lost 3 bases to trimming and J lost 4 bases; unmatched junction nucleotides: 6. In DNA, the CDR3 is TGTGCCAGCAGCTCAGGACAGGGGGCAATATACGAGCAGTACTTC. This gives the protein CASSSGQGAIYEQYF.

This sequence joins TRBV27 and TRBJ2-7; D is possibly TRBD1 (5 bases). The CDR3 contains 14 residues. V dropped 2 bases and J dropped 5 bases, with 13 bases sitting between them. Germline values: CDR1 MNHEY, CDR2 SMNVEV (reference sequence). The CDR3 protein is CASSLQGLGDEQYF. The CDR3 bases are TGTGCCAGCAGTTTACAGGGCCTAGGGGACGAGCAGTACTTC.

This chain connects TRBV7-9 to TRBJ2-1, with 9 bases aligning to TRBD1. The germline gives CDR1 SEHNR, CDR2 FQNEAQ (reference sequence). Germline trimming cut 4 bases from V and 6 bases from J; bases unmatched to any gene: 16. The CDR3 covers 18 residues. The CDR3 is CASSSTIPRDRVSNEQFF. Here the CDR3 DNA reads TGTGCCAGCAGCTCAACCATTCCCCGGGACAGGGTGTCCAATGAGCAGTTCTTC. Supplemented by reference TRBV7-9 and TRBJ2-1, the full variable domain reads DTGVSQNPRHKITKRGQNVTFRCDPISEHNRLYWYRQTLGQGPEFLTYFQNEAQLEKSRLLSDRFSAERPKGSFSTLEIQRTEQGDSAMYLCASSSTIPRDRVSNEQFFGPGTRLTVL.

This sequence joins TRBV28 and TRBJ1-5, with D possibly being TRBD1 (6 bases). CDR1 is MDHEN, CDR2 SYDVKM, per germline. This CDR3 is 15 amino acids long. Trimming stripped 1 base from V and 7 bases from J, with 14 bases between. The CDR3 DNA sequence: TGTGCCAGCAGTTTATTCAGGGGTGATCACCAGCCCCAGCATTTT. It encodes CASSLFRGDHQPQHF.

The chain carries TRBV9 and TRBJ2-2; TRBD1 matches 10 bases. CDR1 and CDR2 (germline): SGDLS, YYNGEE. J gave up 8 bases and V 4 bases, and 11 bases lay outside the gene matches. CDR3 length equals 16 residues. CDR3 nucleotide sequence: TGTGCCAGCAGCACTGGGACAGGGGTTGGGCCGGGGGAGCTGTTTTTT. It is translated as CASSTGTGVGPGELFF.